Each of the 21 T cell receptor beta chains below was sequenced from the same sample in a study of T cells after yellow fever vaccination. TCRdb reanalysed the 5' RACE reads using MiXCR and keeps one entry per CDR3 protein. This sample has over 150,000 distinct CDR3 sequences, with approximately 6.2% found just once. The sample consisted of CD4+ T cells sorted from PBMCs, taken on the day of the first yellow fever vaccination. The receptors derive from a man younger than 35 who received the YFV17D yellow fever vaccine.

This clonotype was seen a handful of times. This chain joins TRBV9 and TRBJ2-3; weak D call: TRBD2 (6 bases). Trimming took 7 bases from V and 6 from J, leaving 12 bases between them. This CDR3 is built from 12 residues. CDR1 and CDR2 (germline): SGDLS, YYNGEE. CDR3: CASGGSGDTQYF. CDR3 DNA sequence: TGTGCCAGCGGGGGGAGTGGGGATACGCAGTATTTT.

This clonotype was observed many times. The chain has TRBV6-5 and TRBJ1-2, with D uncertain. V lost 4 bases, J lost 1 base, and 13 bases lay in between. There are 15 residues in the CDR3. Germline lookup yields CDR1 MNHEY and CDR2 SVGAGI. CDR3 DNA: TGTGCCAGCAGTTCCCTGGCCGTTCTTAACTATGGCTACACCTTC. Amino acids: CASSSLAVLNYGYTF.

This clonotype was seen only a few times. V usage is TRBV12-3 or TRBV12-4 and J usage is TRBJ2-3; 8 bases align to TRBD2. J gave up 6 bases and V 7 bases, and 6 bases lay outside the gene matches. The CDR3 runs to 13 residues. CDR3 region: CASNPGGEDTQYF. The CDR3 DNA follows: TGTGCCAGCAACCCCGGGGGGGAGGATACGCAGTATTTT.

CDR3 in amino acids: CASSNREVKGGEDTQYF. The CDR3 DNA reads as TGTGCCAGCAGCAACAGGGAGGTGAAGGGAGGTGAAGATACGCAGTATTTT. This chain links TRBV21-1 with TRBJ2-3; the table's D call, TRBD2, has no DNA check behind it. TRBV21-1 is an annotated pseudogene. The CDR3 runs 17 residues.

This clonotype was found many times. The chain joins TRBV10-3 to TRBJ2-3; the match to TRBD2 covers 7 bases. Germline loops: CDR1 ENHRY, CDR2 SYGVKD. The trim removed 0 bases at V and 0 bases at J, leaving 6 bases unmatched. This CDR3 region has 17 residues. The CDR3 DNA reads TGTGCCATCAGTGAGTCGAAGCGGGGTCCCAGCACAGATACGCAGTATTTT. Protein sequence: CAISESKRGPSTDTQYF.

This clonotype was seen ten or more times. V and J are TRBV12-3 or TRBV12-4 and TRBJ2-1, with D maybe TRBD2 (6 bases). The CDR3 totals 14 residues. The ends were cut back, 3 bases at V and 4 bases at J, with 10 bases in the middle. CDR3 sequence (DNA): TGTGCCAGCAGTTTGCTGGGGGGTTACAATGAGCAGTTCTTC. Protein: CASSLLGGYNEQFF.

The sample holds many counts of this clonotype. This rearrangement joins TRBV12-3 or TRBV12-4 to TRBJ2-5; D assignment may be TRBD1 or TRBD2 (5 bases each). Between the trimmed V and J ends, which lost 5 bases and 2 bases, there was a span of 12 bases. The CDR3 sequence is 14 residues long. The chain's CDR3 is CASSPHGTQETQYF. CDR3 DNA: TGTGCCAGCAGTCCACACGGGACGCAAGAGACCCAGTACTTC.

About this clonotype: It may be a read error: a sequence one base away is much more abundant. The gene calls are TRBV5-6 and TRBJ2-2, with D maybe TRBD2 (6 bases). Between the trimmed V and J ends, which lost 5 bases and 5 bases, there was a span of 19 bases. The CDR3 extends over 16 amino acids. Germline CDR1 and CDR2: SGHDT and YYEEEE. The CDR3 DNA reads TGTGCCAGCAGTACCTTCGCACTAGCAGGGACCGGGGAGCTGTTTTTT. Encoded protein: CASSTFALAGTGELFF.

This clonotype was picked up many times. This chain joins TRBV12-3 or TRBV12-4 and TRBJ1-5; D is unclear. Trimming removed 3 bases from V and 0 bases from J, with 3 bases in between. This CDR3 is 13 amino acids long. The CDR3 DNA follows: TGTGCCAGCAGTTTTAGTAGCAATCAGCCCCAGCATTTT. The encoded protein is CASSFSSNQPQHF.

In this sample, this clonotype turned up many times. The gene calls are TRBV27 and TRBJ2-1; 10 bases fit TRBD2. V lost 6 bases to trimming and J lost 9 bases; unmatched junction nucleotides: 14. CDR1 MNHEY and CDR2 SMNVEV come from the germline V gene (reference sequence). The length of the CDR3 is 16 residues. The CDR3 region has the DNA TGTGCCAGCAGACGACGACCTAGCGGGGGATCGTTTGAGCAGTTCTTC. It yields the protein CASRRRPSGGSFEQFF.

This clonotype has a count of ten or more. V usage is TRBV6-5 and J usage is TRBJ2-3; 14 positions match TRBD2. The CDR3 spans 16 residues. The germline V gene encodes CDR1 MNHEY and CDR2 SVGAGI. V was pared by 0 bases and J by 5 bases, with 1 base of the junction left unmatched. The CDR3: CASSYSGLAGGDTQYF. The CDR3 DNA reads TGTGCCAGCAGTTACTCCGGACTAGCGGGGGGAGATACGCAGTATTTT.

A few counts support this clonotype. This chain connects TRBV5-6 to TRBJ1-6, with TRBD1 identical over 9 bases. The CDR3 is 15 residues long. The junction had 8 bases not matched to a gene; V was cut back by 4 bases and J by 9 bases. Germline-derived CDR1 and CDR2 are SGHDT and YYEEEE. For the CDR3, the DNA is TGTGCCAGCAGCCTACCTCCGGGACAGGGTTCACCCCTCCACTTT. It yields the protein CASSLPPGQGSPLHF.

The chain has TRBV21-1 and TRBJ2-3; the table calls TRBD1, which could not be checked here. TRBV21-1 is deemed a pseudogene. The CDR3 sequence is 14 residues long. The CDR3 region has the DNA TGTGCCAGCAGCAAAACAGGGTCCCCAGATACGCAGTATTTT. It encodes CASSKTGSPDTQYF.

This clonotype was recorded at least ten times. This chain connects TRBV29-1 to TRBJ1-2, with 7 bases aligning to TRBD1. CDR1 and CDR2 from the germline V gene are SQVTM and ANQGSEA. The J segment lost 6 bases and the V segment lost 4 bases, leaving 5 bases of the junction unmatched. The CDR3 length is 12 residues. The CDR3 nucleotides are TGCAGCGTTGGGACAGGTCGGGATGGCTACACCTTC. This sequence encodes CSVGTGRDGYTF.

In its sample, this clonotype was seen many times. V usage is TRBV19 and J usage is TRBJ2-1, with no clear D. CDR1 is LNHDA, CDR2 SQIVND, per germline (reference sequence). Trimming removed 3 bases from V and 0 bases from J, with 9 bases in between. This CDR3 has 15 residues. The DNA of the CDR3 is TGTGCCAGTAGTATCAGTACGAGCTCCTACAATGAGCAGTTCTTC. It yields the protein CASSISTSSYNEQFF. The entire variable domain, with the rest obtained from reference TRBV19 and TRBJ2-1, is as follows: DGGITQSPKYLFRKEGQNVTLSCEQNLNHDAMYWYRQDPGQGLRLIYYSQIVNDFQKGDIAEGYSVSREKKESFPLTVTSAQKNPTAFYLCASSISTSSYNEQFFGPGTRLTVL.

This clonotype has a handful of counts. CDR3 loop: CASSHRQGEVNEQYF. As DNA, the CDR3 is TGTGCCAGCAGCCACCGACAGGGGGAGGTAAACGAGCAGTACTTC. The chain joins TRBV7-8 to TRBJ2-7; TRBD1 matches 9 bases. Germline V lookup: CDR1 SGHVS, CDR2 FQNEAQ. The V and J ends lost 5 bases and 5 bases, in that order; junction bases with no gene match: 10. The CDR3 contains 15 residues.

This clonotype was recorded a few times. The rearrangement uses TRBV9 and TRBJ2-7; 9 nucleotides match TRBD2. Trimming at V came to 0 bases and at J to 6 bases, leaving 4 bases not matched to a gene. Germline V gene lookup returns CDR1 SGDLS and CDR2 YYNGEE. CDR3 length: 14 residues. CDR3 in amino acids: CASSVEAGGPEQYF. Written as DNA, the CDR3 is TGTGCCAGCAGCGTAGAAGCGGGGGGCCCCGAGCAGTACTTC.

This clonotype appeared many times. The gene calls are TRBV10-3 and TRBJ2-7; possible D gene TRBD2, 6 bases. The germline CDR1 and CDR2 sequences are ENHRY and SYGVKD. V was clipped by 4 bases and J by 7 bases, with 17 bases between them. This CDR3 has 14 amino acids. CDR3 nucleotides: TGTGCCATCAGTGGCGGGAACCGGGTGGAGGAGCAGTACTTC. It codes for CAISGGNRVEEQYF.

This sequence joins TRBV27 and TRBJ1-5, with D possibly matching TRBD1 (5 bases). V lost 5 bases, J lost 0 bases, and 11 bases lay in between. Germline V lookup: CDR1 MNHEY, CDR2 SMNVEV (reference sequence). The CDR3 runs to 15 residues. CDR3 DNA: TGTGCCAGCAGTGGACTACAGGTTAGCAATCAGCCCCAGCATTTT. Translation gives CASSGLQVSNQPQHF.

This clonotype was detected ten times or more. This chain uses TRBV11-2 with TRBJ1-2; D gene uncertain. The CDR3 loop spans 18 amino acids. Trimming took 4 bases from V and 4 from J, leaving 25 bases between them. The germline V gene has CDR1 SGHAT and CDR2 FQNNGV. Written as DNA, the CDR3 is TGTGCCAGCAGCTCCTATAGAGGTACACCCAAACGTACCTATGGCTACACCTTC. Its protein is CASSSYRGTPKRTYGYTF.

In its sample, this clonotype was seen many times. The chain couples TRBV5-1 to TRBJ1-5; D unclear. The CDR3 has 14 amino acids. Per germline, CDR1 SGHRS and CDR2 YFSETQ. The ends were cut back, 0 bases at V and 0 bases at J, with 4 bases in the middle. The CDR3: CASSLGYSNQPQHF. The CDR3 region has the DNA TGCGCCAGCAGCTTGGGATATAGCAATCAGCCCCAGCATTTT.